These T cell receptor beta chains were read from a single sample in a study of blood T cell repertoires in COVID-19. Repertoires were generated with immunoSEQ multiplex PCR, while TCRdb's copy carries only in-frame clones and drops some. Of some 50,000 clones in the sample, 93% are singletons; the top ten hold less than 1.2%. The sample taken for sequencing was peripheral blood. These receptors were obtained from a man aged 55 to 70 with COVID-19, enrolled during active disease. Both conserved end residues are part of each CDR3. The D gene is left open where the match is weak. Clone size is shown for a subset of rows, as once, few, many or a class of expanded clone.

D	J	V	size	DNA	CDR3
.	TRBJ2-3	TRBV18	.	TGTGCCAGCTCACCACTCCGGATATTAGCGGAGAATAGCACAGATACGCAGTATTTT	CASSPLRILAENSTDTQYF
TRBD1	TRBJ2-7	TRBV18	.	TGTGCCAGCTCACCACTCCGGGACAGGCCGTCCGAGCAGTACTTC	CASSPLRDRPSEQYF
TRBD1	TRBJ1-2	TRBV7-6	.	TGTGCCAGCAGCTTAGCACAATGGGGACAGGACAACTATGGCTACACCTTC	CASSLAQWGQDNYGYTF
TRBD1	TRBJ2-7	TRBV19	.	TGTGCCAGTAGTATCGATCCCGGCAGGGGGAACGAGCAGTACTTC	CASSIDPGRGNEQYF
TRBD2	TRBJ2-3	TRBV24-1	.	TGTGCCACCAGTGAGAAAACTAGCGGGAGGACCACAGATACGCAGTATTTT	CATSEKTSGRTTDTQYF
.	TRBJ1-5	TRBV3-1/TRBV3-2	few	TGTGCCAGCAGCCAAGCCCTTAGCAATCAGCCCCAGCATTTT	CASSQALSNQPQHF
.	TRBJ1-6	TRBV27	.	TGTGCCAGCAGTTTACAGCGGGTGCCTAGGGCACCCCTCCACTTT	CASSLQRVPRAPLHF
TRBD2	TRBJ2-1	TRBV28	.	TGTGCCAGCAGTCCTCGACTAGCGGGGCCCTACAATGAGCAGTTCTTC	CASSPRLAGPYNEQFF
.	TRBJ2-1	TRBV2	.	TGTGCCAGCAGTTCCCGGGACACCATCTACAATGAGCAGTTCTTC	CASSSRDTIYNEQFF
.	TRBJ1-5	TRBV27	.	TGTGCCAGCAGTTCAGTCTCAATCCATAGCAATCAGCCCCAGCATTTT	CASSSVSIHSNQPQHF
.	TRBJ2-3	TRBV29-1	.	TGCAGCGTTAAACAGGGCCCGGCAGATACGCAGTATTTT	CSVKQGPADTQYF
.	TRBJ1-2	TRBV6-1	.	TGTGCCAGCAGTGAAGCGGGGCTCTATGGCTACACCTTC	CASSEAGLYGYTF
.	TRBJ1-3	TRBV30	.	TGTGCCTGGATGAGAGGGCCTGGAAACACCATATATTTT	CAWMRGPGNTIYF
.	TRBJ1-2	TRBV5-5	.	TGTGCCAGCAGCATAGACAGGTCCTATGGCTACACCTTC	CASSIDRSYGYTF
.	TRBJ2-3	TRBV28	.	TGTGCCAGCAGTTTATGGAAGGGGAGCACAGATACGCAGTATTTT	CASSLWKGSTDTQYF
TRBD1	TRBJ2-1	TRBV6-6	.	TGTGCCAGCAGACCCACAGGGGGCGCAAGAAATGAGCAGTTCTTC	CASRPTGGARNEQFF
TRBD1	TRBJ1-5	TRBV6-2/TRBV6-3	.	TGTGCCAGCAGTCGCAGGGGGCAGCCCCAGCATTTT	CASSRRGQPQHF
.	TRBJ2-2	TRBV28	.	TGTGCCAGCAGAAATGGGGCAAACACCGGGGAGCTGTTTTTT	CASRNGANTGELFF
.	TRBJ2-6	TRBV27	.	TGTGCCAGCAGACTCTCTGGGGCCAACGTCCTGACTTTC	CASRLSGANVLTF
TRBD2	TRBJ2-1	TRBV5-1	.	TGCGCCAGCAGCTTGACTAGCGGGGGGCCCTACAATGAGCAGTTCTTC	CASSLTSGGPYNEQFF
TRBD2	TRBJ2-3	TRBV5-4	.	TGTGCCAGCAATCTCAGGAGCGGGGGGGTCACAGATACGCAGTATTTT	CASNLRSGGVTDTQYF
.	TRBJ1-1	TRBV29-1	once	TGCAGCGTTGAAGGGGGGGGGTTCCCTCACACTGAAGCTTTCTTT	CSVEGGGFPHTEAFF
TRBD2	TRBJ2-1	TRBV5-1	.	TGCGCCACCCCGGGGCTAGCGGGGGACAATGAGCAGTTCTTC	CATPGLAGDNEQFF
TRBD2	TRBJ2-7	TRBV5-5	once	TGTGCCAGCAGCTTCCGGACTAGCGGGAACTACGAGCAGTACTTC	CASSFRTSGNYEQYF
TRBD1	TRBJ1-1	TRBV5-4	.	TGTGCCAGCACCGTGGACAGGGTCACTGAAGCTTTCTTT	CASTVDRVTEAFF
TRBD1	TRBJ1-2	TRBV6-1	.	TGTGCCAGCAGTGAACTATTTTCTACAGGGGGCTTGGCAGGCTACACCTTC	CASSELFSTGGLAGYTF
TRBD2	TRBJ2-7	TRBV27	.	TGTGCCAGCGGGCCGGGAGGGGCCTACGAGCAGTACTTC	CASGPGGAYEQYF
.	TRBJ1-4	TRBV4-1	.	TGCGCCAGCAGCAATAAAGGAGGGTCCACTAATGAAAAACTGTTTTTT	CASSNKGGSTNEKLFF
.	TRBJ1-1	TRBV6-5	.	TGTGCCAGCAGGTCGGGGGTCGCTGAAGCTTTCTTT	CASRSGVAEAFF
.	TRBJ1-2	TRBV25-1	.	TGTGCCAGCAGTCCTCCCGACAGGTTATGGGTCGGCTACACCTTC	CASSPPDRLWVGYTF
.	TRBJ1-5	TRBV7-2	.	TGTGCCAGCAGCTTAACGAGGGGGAATCAGCCCCAGCATTTT	CASSLTRGNQPQHF
TRBD2	TRBJ2-5	TRBV7-2	.	TGTGCCAGCAGCGTAGGACTAGCGGGGAGCCAAGAGACCCAGTACTTC	CASSVGLAGSQETQYF
.	TRBJ1-2	TRBV28	.	TGTGCCAGCCGCGACTACCCTGATAACTATGGCTACACCTTC	CASRDYPDNYGYTF
TRBD1	TRBJ1-4	TRBV2	.	TGTGCCAGCAGGACAGGGGGCTTACCCGAAAATGAAAAACTGTTTTTT	CASRTGGLPENEKLFF
.	TRBJ1-2	TRBV27	few	TGTGCCAGCAAAATACAGGTCAGCGCTACCTATGGCTACACCTTC	CASKIQVSATYGYTF
TRBD2	TRBJ2-7	TRBV19	.	TGTGCCAGTACCCTATCAGGGGGGCTAGCGGGACGGTACGAGCAGTACTTC	CASTLSGGLAGRYEQYF
TRBD1	TRBJ2-7	TRBV5-1	.	TGCGCCAGCAGCTTGGAAAGGACAGGAGACTACGAGCAGTACTTC	CASSLERTGDYEQYF
TRBD1	TRBJ1-2	TRBV27	.	TGTGCCAGCAGTTTATACCCCCCGCGGACAGGGGGCGAATTTGGGTATGGCTACACCTTC	CASSLYPPRTGGEFGYGYTF
TRBD1	TRBJ2-7	TRBV5-4	.	TGTGCCAGCAGCTTGAACAGGGGTTACGAGCAGTACTTC	CASSLNRGYEQYF
TRBD1	TRBJ2-2	TRBV7-2	.	TGTGCCAGCAGCTTGGACAGGGGATACGGGACCGGGGAGCTGTTTTTT	CASSLDRGYGTGELFF
TRBD1	TRBJ2-2	TRBV7-7	.	TGTGCTAGCAGCTTAGGCAGGGGGCAAGCCGGGGAGCTGTTTTTT	CASSLGRGQAGELFF
.	TRBJ1-2	TRBV6-5	.	.	CASSFLAGGLDDGYTF
.	TRBJ2-3	TRBV28	once	TGTGCCAGCAGTTTAGAAGAGACAGATACGCAGTATTTT	CASSLEETDTQYF
.	TRBJ2-7	TRBV5-6	few	TGTGCCAGCAGCTTGCAGGGCTACGAGCAGTACTTC	CASSLQGYEQYF
TRBD1	TRBJ1-2	TRBV19	.	TGTGCCAGTACCGGCCGACAGAGGGGGCACTATGGCTACACCTTC	CASTGRQRGHYGYTF
TRBD1	TRBJ2-7	TRBV7-9	.	TGTGCCAGCAGCCGTCAGGGACAGGGGGGGAGGGACGAGCAGTACTTC	CASSRQGQGGRDEQYF
TRBD1	TRBJ2-7	TRBV6-6	.	TGTGCCAGCAGTCCCGGGACAGGGGCGGGGGACTACACCTACGAGCAGTACTTC	CASSPGTGAGDYTYEQYF
TRBD1	TRBJ2-5	TRBV7-8	.	TGTGCCAGCAGCCGAGACAGGGGGCAAGAGACCCAGTACTTC	CASSRDRGQETQYF
TRBD1	TRBJ2-3	TRBV18	.	TGTGCCAGCTCACAAGGGACAGGGAGGGATACGCAGTATTTT	CASSQGTGRDTQYF
TRBD1	TRBJ1-1	TRBV11-2	.	TGTGCCAGCATTCCGGGACAGCCGAACACTGAAGCTTTCTTT	CASIPGQPNTEAFF
TRBD2	TRBJ2-1	TRBV7-2	.	TGTGCCAGCAGCCCTCGTTGGAGCGGGAAGGACAATGAGCAGTTCTTC	CASSPRWSGKDNEQFF
TRBD1	TRBJ1-5	TRBV2	.	TGTGCCAGCAGGGCCGGGACAGGGGCAAATCAGCCCCAGCATTTT	CASRAGTGANQPQHF
TRBD2	TRBJ2-1	TRBV19	.	TGTGCCAGTAGTATGCTAGCGGGGTACAATGAGCAGTTCTTC	CASSMLAGYNEQFF
.	TRBJ1-4	TRBV28	.	TGTGCCAGCAGTTTACGGGCGGAGGCTTTTAATGAAAAACTGTTTTTT	CASSLRAEAFNEKLFF
TRBD1	TRBJ1-2	TRBV28	.	TGTGCCAGCAGTTCCTACGACAGGGGGGGAGGCTACACCTTC	CASSSYDRGGGYTF
.	TRBJ1-4	TRBV2	.	TGTGCCAGCAGGGGATTGGGGACAATCAATGAAAAACTGTTTTTT	CASRGLGTINEKLFF
TRBD2	TRBJ2-1	TRBV24-1	.	TGTGCCACCAGTGGCCGCGGGGCTCCGACTAGCCCGAGCAATGAGCAGTTCTTC	CATSGRGAPTSPSNEQFF
.	TRBJ1-1	TRBV11-2	.	TGTGCCAGCAGCCCAGACGAGGGTAGGAACACTGAAGCTTTCTTT	CASSPDEGRNTEAFF
TRBD1	TRBJ1-2	TRBV29-1	.	TGCAGCGTAGTTACCGGGACAGGGGCCAACTATGGCTACACCTTC	CSVVTGTGANYGYTF